These 6 T cell receptor beta chains originate from one sample sequenced in a study of blood T cell repertoires in COVID-19 (dated by TCRdb to about 2020). The library was built by means of the immunoSEQ multiplex PCR assay. TCRdb mirrors the immuneACCESS table, restricted to in-frame sequences. Some clones are absent from its copies; in checked studies, under half trace to an unresolved V gene, and the reason for the others is unknown. In all, the sample holds fewer than 500,000 clones, and 88% of those were seen once. Over 0.9% of the sample comes from the top ten. Sequenced sample: PBMCs or T cells enriched from blood (not recorded which). All receptors come from a woman aged 25 to 39 with acute COVID-19.

On this clone: Other DNA sequences from this sample encode an identical CDR3 as well. V and J are TRBV4-3 and TRBJ1-5; the D is unclear. The germline V and J ends were trimmed by 1 base and 6 bases, with 7 bases remaining between them. The germline CDR1 and CDR2 sequences are LGHNA and YSLEER. This CDR3 comprises 13 residues. CDR3: CASSQGAGQPQHF. The CDR3 bases are TGCGCCAGCAGCCAAGGGGCCGGTCAGCCCCAGCATTTT.

This chain connects TRBV12-3 or TRBV12-4 to TRBJ2-7, with no clear D. Trimming took 8 bases from V and 3 from J, leaving 14 bases between them. This CDR3 has 13 amino acids. The CDR3 nucleotides are TGTGCCAGCTCGGTAGAATTAAGCTACGAGCAGTACTTC. Protein sequence: CASSVELSYEQYF.

The J gene is TRBJ1-2, the V gene TRBV10-3, with TRBD1 identical over 8 bases. The V gene end was trimmed by 3 bases and the J gene end by 4 bases; junction bases not matched to a gene: 4. Germline V CDR1 and CDR2: ENHRY, SYGVKD. CDR3 length equals 14 residues. For the CDR3, the DNA is TGTGCCATCAGTGAACAGGGGGAAGGCTATGGCTACACCTTC. Translation: CAISEQGEGYGYTF.

The chain employs TRBV24-1 and TRBJ1-5, with TRBD1 identical over 7 bases. The J segment lost 0 bases and the V segment lost 9 bases, leaving 7 bases of the junction unmatched. This CDR3 spans 15 amino acids. From germline, CDR1 is KGHDR and CDR2 SFDVKD. CDR3 in DNA: TGTGCCACCTCCGGGACAGATTATAGCAATCAGCCCCAGCATTTT. Amino acid sequence: CATSGTDYSNQPQHF.

The V gene is TRBV29-1, the J gene TRBJ1-2; weak D call: TRBD1 (6 bases). CDR3 length equals 11 residues. With 8 bases removed from V and 8 bases from J, the gap between germline ends came to 15 bases. Germline CDR1 is SQVTM and CDR2 is ANQGSEA. The DNA of the CDR3 is TGCAGCTCCAGGGGCTTAGAAGGCTACACCTTC. Amino acids: CSSRGLEGYTF.

This clone was observed a single time. V gene TRBV7-8 combines with J gene TRBJ1-6; TRBD1 might be the D (5 bases). This CDR3 comprises 12 residues. The V end was cut by 5 bases, the J end by 13 bases, with 12 bases between. Germline V gene lookup returns CDR1 SGHVS and CDR2 FQNEAQ. In DNA, the CDR3 is TGTGCCAGCAGCGCAGGGTTTACTCCCCTCCACTTT. The encoded protein is CASSAGFTPLHF.